This T cell receptor (beta chain) was sequenced during a study of blood T cell repertoires in COVID-19. As for the study in general: Samples of COVID-19 (acute and convalescent) were obtained from the United States, Italy and Spain. T cells, B-cell-depleted T cells, or PBMCs provided the cDNA or gDNA that served as material.

This CDR3 is built from 14 residues. Germline lookup yields CDR1 SQVTM and CDR2 ANQGSEA. The V end was cut by 6 bases, the J end by 6 bases, with 21 bases between. Cohorts were based on clinical histories the participants reported. Original data processing: Using reference gene primer amplification, nucleated cell counts were estimated. The method was immunoSEQ multiplex PCR; TCRdb's version includes in-frame clones alone and lacks a portion of them. That table gives V, J and clone size, and the DNA gave D and trimming. The repertoire consists of roughly 400,000 clones, with around 87% occurring once and the leading ten covering 1.1%.

The sample comprised PBMCs or T cells enriched from blood (not recorded which). This receptor was identified in a man in his thirties or forties who had recovered from COVID-19. The gene calls are TRBV29-1 and TRBJ2-7, with D possibly being TRBD2 (6 bases). The CDR3 DNA reads as TGCAGCGTCCAGGGTTATACAGTGGAGGGCGAGCAGTACTTC. Protein: CSVQGYTVEGEQYF.